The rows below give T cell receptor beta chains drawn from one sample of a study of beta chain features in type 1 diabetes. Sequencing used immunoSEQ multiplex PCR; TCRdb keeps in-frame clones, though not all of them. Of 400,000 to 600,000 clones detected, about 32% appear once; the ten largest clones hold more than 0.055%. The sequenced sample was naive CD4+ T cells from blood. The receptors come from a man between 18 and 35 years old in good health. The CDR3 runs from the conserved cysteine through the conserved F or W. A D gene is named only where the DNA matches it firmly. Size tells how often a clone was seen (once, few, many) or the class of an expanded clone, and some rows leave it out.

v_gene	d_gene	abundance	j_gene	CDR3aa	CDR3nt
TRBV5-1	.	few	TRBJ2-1	CASSSLANEQFF	TGCGCCAGCAGCTCCTTAGCCAATGAGCAGTTCTTC
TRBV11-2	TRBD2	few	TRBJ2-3	CASSSNRLAGAAYF	TGTGCCAGCAGTTCTAACCGACTAGCGGGAGCTGCGTATTTT
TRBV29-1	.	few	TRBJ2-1	CSARPDNEQFF	TGCAGCGCACGACCGGACAATGAGCAGTTCTTC
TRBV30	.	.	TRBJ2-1	CAWTRGRGVDEQFF	TGTGCCTGGACTCGGGGGCGGGGTGTCGATGAGCAGTTCTTC
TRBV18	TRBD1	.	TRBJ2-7	CASSSGQGYEQYF	TGTGCCAGCTCATCCGGACAGGGCTACGAGCAGTACTTC
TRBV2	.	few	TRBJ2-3	CASSEVLVTDTQYF	TGTGCCAGCAGTGAGGTTCTAGTCACAGATACGCAGTATTTT
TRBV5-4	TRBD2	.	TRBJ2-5	CASSGGTTSETQYF	TGTGCCAGCAGCGGAGGGACTACTTCGGAGACCCAGTACTTC
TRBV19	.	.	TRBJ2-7	CASRTDGGEQYF	TGTGCCAGTAGAACAGACGGAGGCGAGCAGTACTTC
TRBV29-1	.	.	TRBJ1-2	CSGGLDTF	TGCAGTGGTGGTCTGGACACCTTC
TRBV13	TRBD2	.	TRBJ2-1	CASSLGLASGSKNEQFF	TGTGCCAGCAGCTTAGGGCTGGCTAGCGGGAGTAAGAATGAGCAGTTCTTC
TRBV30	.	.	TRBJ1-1	CAQRGRGFTEAFF	TGTGCCCAGAGGGGCCGGGGTTTTACTGAAGCTTTCTTT
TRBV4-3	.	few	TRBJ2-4	CASSQDLSHGGGKNIQYF	TGCGCCAGCAGCCAAGATTTGAGCCACGGGGGAGGCAAAAACATTCAGTACTTC
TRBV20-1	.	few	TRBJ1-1	CSAPENTEAFF	TGCAGTGCTCCAGAGAACACTGAAGCTTTCTTT
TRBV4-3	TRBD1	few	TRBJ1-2	CASSPGGTGESGYTF	TGCGCCAGCAGCCCAGGGGGGACAGGGGAATCTGGCTACACCTTC
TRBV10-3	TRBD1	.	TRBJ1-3	CAIRRQGASGNTIYF	TGTGCCATCAGAAGACAGGGGGCCTCTGGAAACACCATATATTTT
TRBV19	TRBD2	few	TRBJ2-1	CASSRASGWYNEQFF	TGTGCCAGTAGTAGGGCTAGCGGGTGGTACAATGAGCAGTTCTTC
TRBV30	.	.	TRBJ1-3	CAWKSEYSGNTIYF	TGTGCCTGGAAGAGTGAGTACTCTGGAAACACCATATATTTT
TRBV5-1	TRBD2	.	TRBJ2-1	CASSLRLAGENEQFF	TGCGCCAGCAGCTTGCGGCTAGCGGGGGAAAATGAGCAGTTCTTC
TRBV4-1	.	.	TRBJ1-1	CASSQDRRTFF	TGCGCCAGCAGCCAAGATCGTCGGACTTTCTTT
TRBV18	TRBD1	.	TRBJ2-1	CASSGATGSSYNEQFF	TGTGCCAGCTCAGGCGCGACAGGGAGCTCCTACAATGAGCAGTTCTTC
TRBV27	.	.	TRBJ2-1	CASSFPDNEQFF	TGTGCCAGCAGTTTTCCCGACAATGAGCAGTTCTTC
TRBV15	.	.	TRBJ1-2	CATSVNPVNYFGYTF	TGTGCCACCAGCGTTAATCCAGTTAACTATTTTGGCTACACCTTC
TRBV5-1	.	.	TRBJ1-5	CASSWVPQPQHF	TGCGCCAGCAGCTGGGTCCCTCAGCCCCAGCATTTT
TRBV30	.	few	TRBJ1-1	CACPQGPGNTEAFF	TGTGCCTGCCCACAGGGTCCGGGGAACACTGAAGCTTTCTTT
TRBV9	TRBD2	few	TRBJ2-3	CASSGRTSGRADTQYF	TGTGCCAGCAGCGGAAGGACTAGCGGGAGGGCAGATACGCAGTATTTT
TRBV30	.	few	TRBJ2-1	CAWSVWGTYNEQFF	TGTGCCTGGAGTGTATGGGGGACCTACAATGAGCAGTTCTTC
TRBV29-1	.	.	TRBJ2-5	CSVVQGGRETQYF	TGCAGCGTTGTACAGGGAGGGCGAGAGACCCAGTACTTC
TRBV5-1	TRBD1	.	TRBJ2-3	CASMGQLADTQYF	TGCGCCAGTATGGGACAGTTAGCAGATACGCAGTATTTT
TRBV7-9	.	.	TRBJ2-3	CASSFGTTSTDTQYF	TGTGCCAGCAGCTTCGGGACAACTAGCACAGATACGCAGTATTTT
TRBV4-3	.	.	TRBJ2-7	CASSQDSPLGGRQYF	TGCGCCAGCAGCCAAGATAGCCCCCTAGGGGGGAGGCAGTACTTC
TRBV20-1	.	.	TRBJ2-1	CSATGNEQFF	TGCAGTGCTACGGGGAATGAGCAGTTCTTC
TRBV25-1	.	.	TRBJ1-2	CASSESRQIYGYTF	TGTGCCAGCAGTGAATCGCGACAGATCTATGGCTACACCTTC
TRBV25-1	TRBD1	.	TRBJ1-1	CASSDRGAPTEAFF	TGTGCCAGCAGCGACAGGGGAGCCCCCACTGAAGCTTTCTTT
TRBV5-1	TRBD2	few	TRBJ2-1	CASSLVPSGSNEQFF	TGCGCCAGCAGCTTGGTTCCTAGCGGGAGCAATGAGCAGTTCTTC
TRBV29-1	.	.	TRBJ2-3	CSVEKGFGTDTQYF	TGCAGCGTTGAGAAGGGTTTCGGCACAGATACGCAGTATTTT
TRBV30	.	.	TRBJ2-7	CAWSVGQYYEQYF	TGTGCCTGGAGTGTCGGACAGTACTACGAGCAGTACTTC
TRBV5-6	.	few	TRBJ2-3	CASSRDTPAQYF	TGTGCCAGCAGCCGGGACACCCCAGCGCAGTATTTT
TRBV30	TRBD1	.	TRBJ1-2	CAWNAGQSDYGYTF	TGTGCCTGGAACGCGGGACAGAGCGACTATGGCTACACCTTC
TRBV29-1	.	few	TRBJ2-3	CSVKWGGGSTDTQYF	TGCAGCGTGAAATGGGGGGGCGGGTCCACAGATACGCAGTATTTT
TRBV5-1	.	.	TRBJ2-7	CASSLGAWNEQYF	TGCGCCAGCAGCTTGGGGGCTTGGAACGAGCAGTACTTC
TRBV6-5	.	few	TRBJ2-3	CASSQQHSGPDTQYF	TGTGCCAGCAGTCAACAGCATAGTGGCCCAGATACGCAGTATTTT
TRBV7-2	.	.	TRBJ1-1	CASSTRVGNTEAFF	TGTGCCAGCAGCACCCGGGTTGGGAACACTGAAGCTTTCTTT
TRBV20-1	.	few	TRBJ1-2	CSGGYGYTF	TGCAGTGGAGGGTATGGCTACACCTTC
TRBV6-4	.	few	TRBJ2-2	CASSDLTSTGELFF	TGTGCCAGCAGTGACCTAACTTCGACCGGGGAGCTGTTTTTT
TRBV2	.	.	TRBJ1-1	CASSGSLGGLNTEAFF	TGTGCCAGCAGTGGAAGCCTAGGGGGGCTGAACACTGAAGCTTTCTTT
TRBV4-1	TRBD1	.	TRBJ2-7	CASSRDRYYEQYF	TGCGCCAGCAGCCGGGACAGGTACTACGAGCAGTACTTC
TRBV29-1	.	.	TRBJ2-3	CSVAEGGNTDTQYF	TGCAGCGTTGCCGAGGGAGGTAACACAGATACGCAGTATTTT
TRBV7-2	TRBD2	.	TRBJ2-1	CASSLEGLGYNEQFF	TGTGCCAGCAGCTTGGAGGGACTAGGTTACAATGAGCAGTTCTTC
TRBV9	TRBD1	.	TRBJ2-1	CASSVYGQGDWNEQFF	TGTGCCAGCAGCGTTTATGGACAGGGGGATTGGAATGAGCAGTTCTTC
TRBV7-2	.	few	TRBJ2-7	CASSLVPSYYEQYF	TGTGCCAGCAGCTTAGTCCCGTCTTACTACGAGCAGTACTTC
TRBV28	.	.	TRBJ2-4	CASSLNGLLAKNIQYF	TGTGCCAGCAGTCTTAACGGGCTCTTAGCCAAAAACATTCAGTACTTC
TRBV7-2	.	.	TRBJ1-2	CASSHGGRTYGYTF	TGTGCCAGCAGCCACGGCGGACGGACTTATGGCTACACCTTC
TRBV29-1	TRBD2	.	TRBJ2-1	CSVRGTSGSGPLYNEQFF	TGCAGCGTCCGCGGGACTAGCGGGAGCGGGCCCCTATACAATGAGCAGTTCTTC